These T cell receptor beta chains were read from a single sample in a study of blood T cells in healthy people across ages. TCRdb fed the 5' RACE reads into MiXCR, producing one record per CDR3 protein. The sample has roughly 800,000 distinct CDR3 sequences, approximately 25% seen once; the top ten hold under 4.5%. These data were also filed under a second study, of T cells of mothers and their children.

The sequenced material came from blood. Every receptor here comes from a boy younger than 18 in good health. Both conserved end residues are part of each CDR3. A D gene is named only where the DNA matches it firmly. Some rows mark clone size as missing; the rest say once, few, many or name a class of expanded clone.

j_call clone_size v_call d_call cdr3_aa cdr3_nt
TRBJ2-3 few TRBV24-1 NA CATSNPRQGTDTQYF TGTGCCACCAGTAACCCTCGACAGGGCACAGATACGCAGTATTTT
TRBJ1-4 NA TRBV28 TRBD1 CASRPGTGVSNEKLFF TGTGCCAGCAGGCCCGGGACAGGGGTTTCTAATGAAAAACTGTTTTTT
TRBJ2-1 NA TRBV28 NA CASSTLMGTSEFF TGTGCCAGCAGTACTCTGATGGGGACGTCGGAGTTCTTC
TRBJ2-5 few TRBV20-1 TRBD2 CSARDILAGAQETQYF TGCAGTGCTAGAGACATCCTAGCGGGAGCCCAAGAGACCCAGTACTTC
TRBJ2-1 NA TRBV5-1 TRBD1 CASSLVGGYEQFF TGCGCCAGCAGCTTGGTAGGGGGCTATGAGCAGTTCTTC
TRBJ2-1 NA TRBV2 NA CASSEEEGPYYNEQFF TGTGCCAGCAGTGAAGAAGAGGGCCCCTACTACAATGAGCAGTTCTTC
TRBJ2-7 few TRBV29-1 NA CSVGWLGWGAYEQYF TGCAGCGTTGGTTGGCTTGGGTGGGGAGCCTACGAGCAGTACTTC
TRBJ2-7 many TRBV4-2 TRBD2 CASSQEGGLADYEQYF TGTGCCAGCAGCCAAGAGGGGGGACTAGCGGACTACGAGCAGTACTTC
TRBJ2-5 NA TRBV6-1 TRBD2 CASSEGLAGGQETQYF TGTGCCAGCAGTGAAGGATTAGCGGGGGGCCAAGAGACCCAGTACTTC
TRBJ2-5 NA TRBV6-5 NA CASSSSVLETQYF TGTGCCAGCAGTTCGTCGGTACTAGAGACCCAGTACTTC
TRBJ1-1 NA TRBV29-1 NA CSVVHRTRAEAFF TGCAGCGTTGTCCACCGGACAAGGGCTGAAGCTTTCTTT
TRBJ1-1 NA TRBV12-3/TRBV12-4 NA CASTRDIASEAFF TGTGCCAGCACGCGGGACATAGCCTCGGAAGCTTTCTTT
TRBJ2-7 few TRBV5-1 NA CASSDAYEQYF TGCGCCAGCAGCGACGCCTACGAGCAGTACTTC
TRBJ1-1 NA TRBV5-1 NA CASQTQGNTEAFF TGCGCCAGCCAAACCCAGGGGAACACTGAAGCTTTCTTT
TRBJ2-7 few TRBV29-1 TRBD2 CSVDPGLAGVEQYF TGCAGCGTTGACCCGGGTCTAGCGGGAGTTGAGCAGTACTTC
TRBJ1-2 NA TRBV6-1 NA CASSEQNYGYTF TGTGCCAGCAGTGAACAAAACTATGGCTACACCTTC
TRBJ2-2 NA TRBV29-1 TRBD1 CSVYRGSTGELFF TGCAGCGTTTACAGGGGGAGCACCGGGGAGCTGTTTTTT
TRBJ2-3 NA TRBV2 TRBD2 CASSERSGGSLDTQYF TGTGCCAGCAGTGAAAGGTCGGGGGGAAGTTTGGATACGCAGTATTTT
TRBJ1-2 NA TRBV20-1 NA CSASEGSGYGYTF TGCAGTGCTAGTGAGGGCAGCGGCTATGGCTACACCTTC
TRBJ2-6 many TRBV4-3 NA CASSQDPDSGANVLTF TGCGCCAGCAGCCAAGACCCAGACTCTGGGGCCAACGTCCTGACTTTC
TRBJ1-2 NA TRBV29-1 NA CSVEIQGMGGYTF TGCAGCGTTGAAATACAGGGTATGGGTGGCTACACCTTC
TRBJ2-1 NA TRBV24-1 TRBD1 CATRQGASYNEQFF TGTGCCACTAGACAGGGGGCGTCCTACAATGAGCAGTTCTTC
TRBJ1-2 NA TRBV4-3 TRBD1 CASSQDQGGFGAYGYTF TGCGCCAGCAGCCAAGATCAGGGGGGCTTCGGCGCCTATGGCTACACCTTC
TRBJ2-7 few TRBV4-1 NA CASSPPWSTDEQYF TGCGCCAGCAGCCCCCCATGGTCCACGGACGAGCAGTACTTC
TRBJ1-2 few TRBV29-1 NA CSVDGTSRGYTF TGCAGCGTCGATGGCACTTCGAGGGGCTACACCTTC
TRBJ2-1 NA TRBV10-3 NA CAIRTDWEHNEQFF TGTGCCATCAGAACAGATTGGGAGCACAATGAGCAGTTCTTC
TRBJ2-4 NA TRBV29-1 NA CSVEDLRASLKNIQYF TGCAGCGTTGAAGATCTAAGGGCTTCCCTCAAAAACATTCAGTACTTC
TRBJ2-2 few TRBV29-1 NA CSCLDGNTGELFF TGCAGCTGCCTGGACGGGAACACCGGGGAGCTGTTTTTT
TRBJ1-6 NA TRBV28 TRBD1 CASSSQGNSPLHF TGTGCCAGCAGTTCACAGGGGAATTCACCCCTCCACTTT
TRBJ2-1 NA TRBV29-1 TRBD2 CSVESAAGASWEQFF TGCAGCGTTGAATCTGCGGCGGGAGCCTCTTGGGAGCAGTTCTTC
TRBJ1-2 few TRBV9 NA CASSGDRGARFF TGTGCCAGCAGCGGAGACCGGGGGGCCCGATTCTTC
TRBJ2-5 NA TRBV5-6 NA CASSFGTGAISGETQYF TGTGCCAGCAGCTTCGGGACGGGGGCCATCTCTGGAGAGACCCAGTACTTC
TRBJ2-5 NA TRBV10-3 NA CAISYRGGETQYF TGTGCCATCAGTTACAGGGGGGGAGAGACCCAGTACTTC
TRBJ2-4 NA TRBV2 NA CASSEAFRTPRGEYF TGTGCCAGCAGTGAAGCATTCAGGACGCCGAGGGGGGAATACTTC
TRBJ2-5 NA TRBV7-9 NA CASSLEQGIETQYF TGTGCCAGCAGCTTAGAACAGGGTATAGAGACCCAGTACTTC
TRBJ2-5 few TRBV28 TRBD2 CASSTRLAQETQYF TGTGCCAGCAGTACAAGACTAGCTCAAGAGACCCAGTACTTC
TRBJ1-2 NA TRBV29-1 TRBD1 CSVPPTRQGVYYGYTF TGCAGCGTTCCCCCAACTCGGCAGGGGGTATACTATGGCTACACCTTC
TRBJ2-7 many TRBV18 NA CASSPADTYEQYF TGTGCCAGCTCACCCGCAGACACTTACGAGCAGTACTTC
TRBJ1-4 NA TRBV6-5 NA CASSYRSTGGSNEKLFF TGTGCCAGCAGTTACCGGTCGACAGGCGGCAGTAATGAAAAACTGTTTTTT
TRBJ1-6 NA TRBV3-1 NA CASSRDLSSYNSPLHF TGTGCCAGCAGCCGGGATTTGAGCTCCTATAATTCACCCCTCCACTTT
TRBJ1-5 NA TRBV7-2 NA CASSLALERENQPQHF TGTGCCAGCAGCTTAGCGCTGGAACGGGAGAATCAGCCCCAGCATTTT
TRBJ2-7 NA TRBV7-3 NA CASSLYGGEQYF TGTGCCAGCAGCTTGTATGGAGGCGAGCAGTACTTC
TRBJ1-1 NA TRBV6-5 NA CASQGKQAFF TGTGCCAGCCAGGGTAAACAAGCTTTCTTT
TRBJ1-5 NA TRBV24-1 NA CATSEGGRKGPYSNQPQHF TGTGCCACCAGTGAGGGGGGCAGGAAAGGACCCTATAGCAATCAGCCCCAGCATTTT
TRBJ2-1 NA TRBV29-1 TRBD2 CSVEWLAGPHNEQFF TGCAGCGTTGAATGGCTAGCGGGACCCCACAATGAGCAGTTCTTC
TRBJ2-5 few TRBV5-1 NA CASSLEFSSPTQYF TGCGCCAGCAGCTTGGAATTCTCCAGCCCGACCCAGTACTTC
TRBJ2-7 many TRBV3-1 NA CASSQGVYEQYF TGTGCCAGCAGCCAAGGGGTCTACGAGCAGTACTTC
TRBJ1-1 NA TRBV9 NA CASHYVENTEAFF TGTGCCAGCCATTACGTCGAGAACACTGAAGCTTTCTTT